These 11 T cell receptor beta chains share one sample of origin, sequenced in a study of CD8+ T cells in alopecia areata. Treatment denoted: oral pan-JAK inhibitor, 5-10 mg twice daily. cDNA prepared by RNA extraction and subsequent reverse transcription served as the template for sequencing. Clones were read by immunoSEQ multiplex PCR, and TCRdb kept only the in-frame ones, dropping some. The sample yields 150,000 to 200,000 clones, around 60% seen once. The sequencing used CD4+ T cells sorted from blood, collected at week 4, from a patient treated with tofacitinib. These receptors were taken from a human donor with alopecia areata.

The J gene is TRBJ2-4, the V gene TRBV7-9; D may correspond to TRBD1 or TRBD2 (5 bases each). The CDR3 contains 16 residues. The germline CDR1 and CDR2 sequences are SEHNR and FQNEAQ (reference sequence). V lost 7 bases and J lost 0, with 16 bases in between. The CDR3 nucleotides are TGTGCCAGCACCCTAAGTGGGGACCTAGCCAAAAACATTCAGTACTTC. Residues: CASTLSGDLAKNIQYF.

Details on this clone: Other DNA sequences in this sample translate to the same CDR3. The chain employs TRBV7-2 and TRBJ1-5, with 7 bases matching TRBD1. The CDR3 loop spans 13 amino acids. The junction had 4 bases not matched to a gene; V was cut back by 4 bases and J by 7 bases. The germline V gene encodes CDR1 SGHTA and CDR2 FQGNSA. CDR3 protein: CASSSQGNQPQHF. CDR3 sequence (DNA): TGTGCCAGCAGCTCACAGGGGAACCAGCCCCAGCATTTT.

Note on this clone: At the DNA level, this CDR3 is encoded by other sequences in the same sample as well. The V and J genes are TRBV29-1 and TRBJ2-5; D is undetermined. V lost 1 base and J 3 bases, leaving 9 bases between the germline ends. CDR3 length equals 13 residues. Germline CDR1 reads SQVTM; CDR2 reads ANQGSEA. CDR3 coding DNA: TGCAGCGTTGAAGGGACCAGAAAAGAGACCCAGTACTTC. This sequence encodes CSVEGTRKETQYF.

This chain joins TRBV11-2 and TRBJ2-1, with 9 bases matching TRBD2. CDR1 is SGHAT and CDR2 is FQNNGV in the germline V gene. The CDR3 extends over 15 amino acids. J lost 4 bases, V lost 4 bases, and 5 bases had no gene match. This CDR3 reads CASSSLAGVYNEQFF. In DNA form, the CDR3 reads TGTGCCAGCAGCTCCTTAGCGGGGGTGTACAATGAGCAGTTCTTC. Complete variable domain (other parts from reference TRBV11-2 and TRBJ2-1): EAGVAQSPRYKIIEKRQSVAFWCNPISGHATLYWYQQILGQGPKLLIQFQNNGVVDDSQLPKDRFSAERLKGVDSTLKIQPAKLEDSAVYLCASSSLAGVYNEQFFGPGTRLTVL.

V and J are TRBV27 and TRBJ2-5; weak D call: TRBD2 (6 bases). CDR3 length: 14 amino acids. Trimming took off 4 bases at V and 4 bases at J, with 13 bases between the two ends. CDR1 and CDR2 (germline): MNHEY, SMNVEV (reference sequence). CDR3: CASSSRLVRETQYF. The CDR3 DNA reads as TGTGCCAGCAGTTCCCGACTAGTTAGAGAGACCCAGTACTTC.

This clone was seen a handful of times. The chain joins TRBV5-4 to TRBJ1-5; maybe TRBD1 (5 bases). Germline-derived CDR1 and CDR2 are SGHNT and YYREEE (reference sequence). The CDR3 has 13 residues. Trimming shortened V by 0 bases and J by 8 bases, and 9 bases separated the two germline ends. CDR3 residues: CASSLEGEEPQHF. In nucleotides, the CDR3 is TGTGCCAGCAGCTTGGAAGGGGAGGAGCCCCAGCATTTT.

Worth noting for this clone: A junction end diverges from the germline sequence, so it may reflect a read error. V is TRBV7-7 and J is TRBJ2-5, with 7 bases that match TRBD1. The CDR3 contains 13 residues. The germline CDR1 and CDR2 sequences are SSHAT and FNYEAQ (reference sequence). CDR3 sequence (DNA): TGTGCTAGCAGCCCCACAGGGGTGGAGACCCAGTACTTC. Translated, it gives CASSPTGVETQYF.

Only a few counts were recorded for this clone. The V gene is TRBV6-1, the J gene TRBJ1-4, with 7 bases fitting TRBD1. This CDR3 has 14 amino acids. Germline values: CDR1 MNHNS, CDR2 SASEGT. Trimming removed 6 bases from V and 8 bases from J; junction bases left unmatched: 9. CDR3 sequence (DNA): TGTGCCAGCAGGACAGGGACATCACGGGAAAAACTGTTTTTT. Protein product: CASRTGTSREKLFF.

The gene calls are TRBV5-1 and TRBJ2-7; the D gene is possibly TRBD2 (6 bases). The germline V gene encodes CDR1 SGHRS and CDR2 YFSETQ. The CDR3 length is 15 residues. V lost 4 bases and J lost 6, with 20 bases in between. CDR3 amino acids: CASSPGTPGRGEQYF. CDR3 DNA: TGCGCCAGCAGCCCTGGGACTCCAGGACGCGGCGAGCAGTACTTC.

V is TRBV5-1 and J is TRBJ2-5; 12 bases align to TRBD2. Germline loops: CDR1 SGHRS, CDR2 YFSETQ. This CDR3 contains 15 residues. The V gene end was trimmed by 4 bases and the J gene end by 4 bases; junction bases not matched to a gene: 5. The CDR3 reads CASSRAGLAGETQYF. The CDR3 DNA reads as TGCGCCAGCAGCAGGGCGGGACTAGCGGGAGAGACCCAGTACTTC.

This sequence joins TRBV30 and TRBJ2-5, with D perhaps given as TRBD1 or TRBD2 (5 bases each). Germline CDR1 GTSNPN, CDR2 SVGIG (reference sequence). Trimming shortened V by 3 bases and J by 3 bases, and 11 bases separated the two germline ends. The CDR3 has 13 residues. The CDR3 spells CAWRAGTKETQYF. The CDR3 DNA sequence: TGTGCCTGGAGGGCAGGGACGAAAGAGACCCAGTACTTC. Filled out from reference TRBV30 and TRBJ2-5, the complete variable domain reads SQTIHQWPATLVQPVGSPLSLECTVEGTSNPNLYWYRQAAGRGLQLLFYSVGIGQISSEVPQNLSASRPQDRQFILSSKKLLLSDSGFYLCAWRAGTKETQYFGPGTRLLVL.